This TCR beta chain was captured by sequencing in a study of cytomegalovirus exposure and HLA in healthy donors. General study points: A list of 150 to 200 TCR beta chains associated with cytomegalovirus was given. High specificity and sensitivity for cytomegalovirus status were reported for the classifier. It was found in a later analysis that first-cohort TCR clusters tended to co-occur in the roughly 120 validation repertoires.

Remarks on this clone: Its antigen is unknown.

The donors were members of the 120-subject validation cohort (separate from the approximately 670-subject first cohort). This CDR3 comprises 14 residues. The V end lost 3 bases, the J end lost 4 bases, and 9 bases lay between the germline ends. In germline, CDR1 is MNHEY, CDR2 SMNVEV (reference sequence). Here immunoSEQ multiplex PCR was the method, and the copy in TCRdb shows in-frame clones only, minus some. Of roughly 250,000 clones listed, approximately 86% are singletons. The sample comprised PBMCs. The receptor was derived from a woman aged 25 to 39 in good health and CMV-seropositive. V gene TRBV27 combines with J gene TRBJ1-4, with D tentatively TRBD1 (6 bases). The CDR3 nucleotides are TGTGCCAGCAGTTTGACAGGTCTTAATGAAAAACTGTTTTTT. The encoded protein is CASSLTGLNEKLFF. Full variable domain (remainder filled in from reference TRBV27 and TRBJ1-4): EAQVTQNPRYLITVTGKKLTVTCSQNMNHEYMSWYRQDPGLGLRQIYYSMNVEVTDKGDVPEGYKVSRKEKRNFPLILESPSPNQTSLYFCASSLTGLNEKLFFGSGTQLSVL.